These T cell receptor beta chains were read from a single sample in a study of beta chain features in type 1 diabetes. TCRdb's table, derived via immunoSEQ multiplex PCR, lists solely in-frame clones and lacks some. The table has 900,000 or so clones, around a sixth seen once. The sample was naive CD4+ T cells from blood. The receptors were gathered from a young woman in good health. Both conserved end residues are part of each CDR3. The order of the fields is CDR3 protein, V gene, J gene.

CDR3aa: CASSLRRGADTQYF; v_gene: TRBV27; j_gene: TRBJ2-3
CDR3aa: CASSLGRDTGELFF; v_gene: TRBV5-1; j_gene: TRBJ2-2
CDR3aa: CASSLGLGSLWYNEQFF; v_gene: TRBV13; j_gene: TRBJ2-1
CDR3aa: CASSPLSQGAHQPQHF; v_gene: TRBV27; j_gene: TRBJ1-5
CDR3aa: CASSLGGGETQYF; v_gene: TRBV7-2; j_gene: TRBJ2-5
CDR3aa: CASSKEVGPPKETQYF; v_gene: TRBV21-1; j_gene: TRBJ2-5
CDR3aa: CASRGPGVDEQYF; v_gene: TRBV5-1; j_gene: TRBJ2-7
CDR3aa: CASIREGEQYF; v_gene: TRBV28; j_gene: TRBJ2-7
CDR3aa: CASRNKRSLETQYF; v_gene: TRBV5-8; j_gene: TRBJ2-5
CDR3aa: CASSLLRDRNYEQYF; v_gene: TRBV5-1; j_gene: -
CDR3aa: CASSSSSPGTGEETQYF; v_gene: TRBV7-2; j_gene: TRBJ2-5
CDR3aa: CASSMEHVAYEQYF; v_gene: TRBV19; j_gene: TRBJ2-7
CDR3aa: CASSRPRGPINEQFF; v_gene: TRBV7-9; j_gene: TRBJ2-1
CDR3aa: CASRRGSLYEQYF; v_gene: TRBV6-5; j_gene: TRBJ2-7
CDR3aa: CACKRLANTGELFF; v_gene: TRBV28; j_gene: TRBJ2-2
CDR3aa: CASSYTGKLTDTQYF; v_gene: TRBV7-2; j_gene: TRBJ2-3
CDR3aa: CASSPGGLAVETQYF; v_gene: TRBV5-6; j_gene: TRBJ2-5
CDR3aa: CASSDKGQVSYEQYF; v_gene: TRBV2; j_gene: TRBJ2-7
CDR3aa: CSVELSGETQYF; v_gene: TRBV29-1; j_gene: TRBJ2-5
CDR3aa: CASRRPGQGATGELFF; v_gene: TRBV19; j_gene: TRBJ2-2
CDR3aa: CASSQEGAATDTQYF; v_gene: TRBV4-2; j_gene: TRBJ2-3
CDR3aa: CASSPQGLAGRGIQYF; v_gene: TRBV7-2; j_gene: TRBJ2-3
CDR3aa: CASSFPGVEQFF; v_gene: TRBV11-2; j_gene: TRBJ2-1
CDR3aa: CASSDRGRDQPQHF; v_gene: TRBV6-1; j_gene: TRBJ1-5
CDR3aa: CASSSEGLAGGVQTQYF; v_gene: TRBV11-1; j_gene: TRBJ2-5
CDR3aa: CATSRGLAANQETQYF; v_gene: TRBV15; j_gene: TRBJ2-5
CDR3aa: CATSRGGSLEGETQYF; v_gene: TRBV15; j_gene: TRBJ2-5
CDR3aa: CATSKTGVFWGNEQFF; v_gene: TRBV15; j_gene: TRBJ2-1
CDR3aa: CASSQDGEREQFF; v_gene: TRBV4-2; j_gene: TRBJ2-1
CDR3aa: CSARQVYEQYF; v_gene: TRBV20-1; j_gene: TRBJ2-7
CDR3aa: CASSLSPGEGTQYF; v_gene: TRBV7-2; j_gene: TRBJ2-3
CDR3aa: CASNRGGLGGELFF; v_gene: TRBV28; j_gene: TRBJ2-2
CDR3aa: CASRLEGARGYTF; v_gene: TRBV28; j_gene: TRBJ1-2
CDR3aa: CASSSDPRGTEAFF; v_gene: TRBV28; j_gene: TRBJ1-1
CDR3aa: CSVRQGTGADTQYF; v_gene: TRBV29-1; j_gene: TRBJ2-3
CDR3aa: CASSPPLLAGNTGELFF; v_gene: TRBV18; j_gene: TRBJ2-2
CDR3aa: CASSAPKGPEAFF; v_gene: TRBV6-6; j_gene: TRBJ1-1
CDR3aa: CASSQSTGSVGEKLFF; v_gene: TRBV23-1; j_gene: TRBJ1-4
CDR3aa: CASSPPGTPSISYNEQFF; v_gene: TRBV4-1; j_gene: TRBJ2-1
CDR3aa: CASSSLPIPEQFF; v_gene: TRBV19; j_gene: TRBJ2-1